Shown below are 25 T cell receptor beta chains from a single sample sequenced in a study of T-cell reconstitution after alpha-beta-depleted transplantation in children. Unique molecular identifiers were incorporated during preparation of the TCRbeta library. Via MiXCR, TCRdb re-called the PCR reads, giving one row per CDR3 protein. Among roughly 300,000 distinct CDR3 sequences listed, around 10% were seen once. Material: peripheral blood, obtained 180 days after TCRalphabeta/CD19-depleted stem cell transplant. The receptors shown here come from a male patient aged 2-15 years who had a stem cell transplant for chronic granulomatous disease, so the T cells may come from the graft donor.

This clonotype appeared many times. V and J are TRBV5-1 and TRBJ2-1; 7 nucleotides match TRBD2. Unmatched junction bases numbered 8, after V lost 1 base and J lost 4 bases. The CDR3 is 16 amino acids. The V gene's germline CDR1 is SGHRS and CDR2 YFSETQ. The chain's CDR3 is CASSLLAGVLYNEQFF. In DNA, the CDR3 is TGCGCCAGCAGCTTGTTGGCGGGAGTTCTTTACAATGAGCAGTTCTTC.

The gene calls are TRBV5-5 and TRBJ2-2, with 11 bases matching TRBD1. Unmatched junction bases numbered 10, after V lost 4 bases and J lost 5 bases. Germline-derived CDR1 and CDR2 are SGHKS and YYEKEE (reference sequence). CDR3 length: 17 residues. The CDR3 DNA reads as TGTGCCAGCAGCACACTGGCCGGGACAGGGGGAACCGGGGAGCTGTTTTTT. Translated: CASSTLAGTGGTGELFF.

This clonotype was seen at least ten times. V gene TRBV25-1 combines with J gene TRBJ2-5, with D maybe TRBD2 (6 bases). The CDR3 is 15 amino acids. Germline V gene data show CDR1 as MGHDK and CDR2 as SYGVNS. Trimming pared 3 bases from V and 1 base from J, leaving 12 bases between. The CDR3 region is CASSDPPSAQETQYF. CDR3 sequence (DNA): TGTGCCAGCAGTGACCCCCCTAGCGCCCAAGAGACCCAGTACTTC.

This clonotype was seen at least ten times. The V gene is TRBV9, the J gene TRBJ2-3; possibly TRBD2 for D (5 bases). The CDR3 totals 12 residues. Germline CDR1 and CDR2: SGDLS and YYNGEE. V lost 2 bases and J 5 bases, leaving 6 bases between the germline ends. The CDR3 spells CASSVGIDTQYF. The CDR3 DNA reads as TGTGCCAGCAGCGTCGGGATAGATACGCAGTATTTT.

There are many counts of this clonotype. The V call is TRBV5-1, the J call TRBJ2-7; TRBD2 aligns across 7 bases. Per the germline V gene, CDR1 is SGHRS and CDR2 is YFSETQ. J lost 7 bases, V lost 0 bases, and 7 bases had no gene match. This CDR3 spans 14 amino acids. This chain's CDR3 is CASSLAERDGEQYF. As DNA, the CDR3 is TGCGCCAGCAGCTTGGCCGAGCGGGATGGGGAGCAGTACTTC. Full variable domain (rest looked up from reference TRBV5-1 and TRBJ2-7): KAGVTQTPRYLIKTRGQQVTLSCSPISGHRSVSWYQQTPGQGLQFLFEYFSETQRNKGNFPGRFSGRQFSNSRSEMNVSTLELGDSALYLCASSLAERDGEQYFGPGTRLTVT.

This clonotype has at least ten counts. CDR3 DNA: TGCGCCAGCACCTTTGGCCGTGCGGTTGGGGAGCTGTTTTTT. Protein sequence: CASTFGRAVGELFF. The rearrangement joins TRBV5-1 to TRBJ2-2; D is undetermined. Trimming removed 6 bases at V and 8 bases at J, with 17 bases between. The CDR3 has 14 amino acids. From germline, CDR1 is SGHRS and CDR2 YFSETQ. Full variable domain (outside the CDR3, taken from reference TRBV5-1 and TRBJ2-2): KAGVTQTPRYLIKTRGQQVTLSCSPISGHRSVSWYQQTPGQGLQFLFEYFSETQRNKGNFPGRFSGRQFSNSRSEMNVSTLELGDSALYLCASTFGRAVGELFFGEGSRLTVL.

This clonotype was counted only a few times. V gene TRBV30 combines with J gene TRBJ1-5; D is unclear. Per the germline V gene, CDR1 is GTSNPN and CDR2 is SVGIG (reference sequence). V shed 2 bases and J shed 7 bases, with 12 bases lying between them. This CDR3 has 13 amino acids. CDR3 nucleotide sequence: TGTGCCTGGAGTTCTCGGACTGAACAGCCCCAGCATTTT. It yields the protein CAWSSRTEQPQHF.

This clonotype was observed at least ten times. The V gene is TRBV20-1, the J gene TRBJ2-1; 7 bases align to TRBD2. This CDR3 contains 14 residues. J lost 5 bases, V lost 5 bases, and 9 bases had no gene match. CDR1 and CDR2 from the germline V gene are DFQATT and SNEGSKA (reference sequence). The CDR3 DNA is TGCAGTGCTTCTCCTAGCGGCCCTCACAATGAGCAGTTCTTC. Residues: CSASPSGPHNEQFF.

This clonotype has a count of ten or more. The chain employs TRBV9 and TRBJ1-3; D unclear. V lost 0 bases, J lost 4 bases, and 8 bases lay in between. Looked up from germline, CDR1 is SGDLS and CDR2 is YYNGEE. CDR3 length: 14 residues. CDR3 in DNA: TGTGCCAGCAGCGTAGAGGGCGGGGGAAACACCATATATTTT. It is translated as CASSVEGGGNTIYF.

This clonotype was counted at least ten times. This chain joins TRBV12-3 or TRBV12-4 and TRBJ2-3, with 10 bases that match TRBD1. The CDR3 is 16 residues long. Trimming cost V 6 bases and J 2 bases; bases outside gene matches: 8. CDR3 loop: CASSAPGQGITDTQYF. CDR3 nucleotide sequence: TGTGCCAGCAGCGCGCCGGGACAGGGGATCACAGATACGCAGTATTTT.

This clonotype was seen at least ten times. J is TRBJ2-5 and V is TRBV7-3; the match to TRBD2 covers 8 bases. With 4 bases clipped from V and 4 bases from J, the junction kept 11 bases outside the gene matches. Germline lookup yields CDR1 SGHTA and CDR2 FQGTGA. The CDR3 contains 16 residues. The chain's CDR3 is CASSSSGGLAPETQYF. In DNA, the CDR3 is TGTGCCAGCAGCTCTTCTGGAGGACTAGCCCCAGAGACCCAGTACTTC.

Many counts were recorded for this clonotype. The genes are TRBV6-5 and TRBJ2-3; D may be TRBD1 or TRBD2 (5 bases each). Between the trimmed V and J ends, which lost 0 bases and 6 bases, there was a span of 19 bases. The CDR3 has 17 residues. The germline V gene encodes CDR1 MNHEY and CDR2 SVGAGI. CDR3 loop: CASSYSGTGSGWDTQYF. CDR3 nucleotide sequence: TGTGCCAGCAGTTACTCCGGGACGGGCTCGGGATGGGATACGCAGTATTTT.

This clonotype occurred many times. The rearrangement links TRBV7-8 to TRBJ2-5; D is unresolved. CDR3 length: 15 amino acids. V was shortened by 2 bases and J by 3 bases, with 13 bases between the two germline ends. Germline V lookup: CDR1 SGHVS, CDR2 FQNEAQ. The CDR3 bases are TGTGCCAGCAGCTTAAACCCCGACGGAAAAGAGACCCAGTACTTC. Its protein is CASSLNPDGKETQYF.

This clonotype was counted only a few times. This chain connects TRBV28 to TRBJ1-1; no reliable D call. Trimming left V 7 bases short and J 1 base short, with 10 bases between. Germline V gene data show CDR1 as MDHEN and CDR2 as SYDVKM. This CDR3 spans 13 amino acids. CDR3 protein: CASKGTSNTEAFF. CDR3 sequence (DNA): TGTGCCAGCAAGGGCACTTCGAACACTGAAGCTTTCTTT.

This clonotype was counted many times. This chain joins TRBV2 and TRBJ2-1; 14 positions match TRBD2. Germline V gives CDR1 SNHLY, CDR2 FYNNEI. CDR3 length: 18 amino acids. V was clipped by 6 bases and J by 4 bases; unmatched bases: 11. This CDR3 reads CASSVGTSGSWGYNEQFF. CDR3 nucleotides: TGTGCCAGCAGCGTCGGGACTAGCGGGAGCTGGGGTTACAATGAGCAGTTCTTC.

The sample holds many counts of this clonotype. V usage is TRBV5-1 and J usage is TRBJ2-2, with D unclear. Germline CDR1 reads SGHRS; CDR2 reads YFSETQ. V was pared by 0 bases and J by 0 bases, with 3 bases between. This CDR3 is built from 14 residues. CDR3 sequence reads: CASSLEPNTGELFF. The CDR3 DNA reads TGCGCCAGCAGCTTGGAACCGAACACCGGGGAGCTGTTTTTT.

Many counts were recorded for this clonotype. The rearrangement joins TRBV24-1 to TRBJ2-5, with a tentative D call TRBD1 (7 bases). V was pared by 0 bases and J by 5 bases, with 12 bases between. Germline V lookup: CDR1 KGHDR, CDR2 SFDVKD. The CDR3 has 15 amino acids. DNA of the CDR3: TGTGCCACCAGTGATTTGGTGGCAGGGGGGGAGACCCAGTACTTC. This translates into CATSDLVAGGETQYF.

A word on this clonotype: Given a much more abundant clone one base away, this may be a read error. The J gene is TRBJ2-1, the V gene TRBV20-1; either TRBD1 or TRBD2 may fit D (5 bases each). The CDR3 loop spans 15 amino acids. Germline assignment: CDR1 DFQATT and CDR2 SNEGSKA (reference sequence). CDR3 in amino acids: CNARTRAGYYNEQFF. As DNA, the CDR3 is TGCAATGCTAGAACGAGGGCAGGGTACTACAATGAGCAGTTCTTC.

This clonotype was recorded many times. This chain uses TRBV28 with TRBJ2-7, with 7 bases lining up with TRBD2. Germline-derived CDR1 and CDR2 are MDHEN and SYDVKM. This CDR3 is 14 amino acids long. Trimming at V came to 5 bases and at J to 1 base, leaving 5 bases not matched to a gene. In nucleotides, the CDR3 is TGTGCCAGCAGTGTTGGGGGAGGGTCCTACGAGCAGTACTTC. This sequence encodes CASSVGGGSYEQYF.

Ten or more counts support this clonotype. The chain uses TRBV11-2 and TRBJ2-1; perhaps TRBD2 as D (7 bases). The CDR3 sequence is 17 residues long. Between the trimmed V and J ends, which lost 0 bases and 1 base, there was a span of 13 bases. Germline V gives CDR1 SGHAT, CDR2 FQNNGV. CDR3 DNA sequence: TGTGCCAGCAGCTTAGATGGTGGGAGGGGGTCCTACAATGAGCAGTTCTTC. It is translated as CASSLDGGRGSYNEQFF.

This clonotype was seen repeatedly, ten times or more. This CDR3 is CAISGRDLNTGELFF. CDR3 sequence (DNA): TGTGCCATCAGTGGCCGGGACTTGAACACCGGGGAGCTGTTTTTT. The V gene is TRBV10-3, the J gene TRBJ2-2, with D maybe TRBD2 (6 bases). The CDR3 has 15 amino acids. Trimming stripped 4 bases from V and 1 base from J, with 10 bases between. The germline CDR1 and CDR2 sequences are ENHRY and SYGVKD.

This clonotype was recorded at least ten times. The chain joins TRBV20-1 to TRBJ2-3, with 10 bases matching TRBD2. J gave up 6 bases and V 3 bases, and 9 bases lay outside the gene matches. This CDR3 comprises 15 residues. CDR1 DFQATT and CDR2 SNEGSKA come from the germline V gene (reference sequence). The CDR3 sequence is CSARGPTSGADTQYF. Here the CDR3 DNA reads TGCAGTGCTAGGGGGCCTACTAGCGGGGCGGATACGCAGTATTTT.

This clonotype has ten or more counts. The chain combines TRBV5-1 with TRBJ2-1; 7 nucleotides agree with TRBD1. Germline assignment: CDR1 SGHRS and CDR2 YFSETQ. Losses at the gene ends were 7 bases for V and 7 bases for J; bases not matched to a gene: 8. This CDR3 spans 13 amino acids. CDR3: CASGKTGSNEQFF. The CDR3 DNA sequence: TGCGCCAGCGGAAAGACAGGGTCGAATGAGCAGTTCTTC.

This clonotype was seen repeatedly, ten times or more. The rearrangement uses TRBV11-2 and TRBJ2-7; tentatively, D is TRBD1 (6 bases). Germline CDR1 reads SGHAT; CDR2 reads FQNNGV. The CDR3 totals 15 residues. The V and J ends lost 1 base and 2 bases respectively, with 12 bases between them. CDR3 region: CASSLAPTGTYEQYF. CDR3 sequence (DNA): TGTGCCAGCAGCTTAGCCCCGACAGGTACCTACGAGCAGTACTTC.

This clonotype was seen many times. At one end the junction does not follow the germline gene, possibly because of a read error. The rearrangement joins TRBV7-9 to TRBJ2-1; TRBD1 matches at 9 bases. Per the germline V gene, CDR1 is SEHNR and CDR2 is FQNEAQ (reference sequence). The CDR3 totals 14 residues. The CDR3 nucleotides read TGTGACAGCATGGGGAGACAGGGGGACAATGAGCAGTTCTTC. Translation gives CDSMGRQGDNEQFF.